One and the same sample provided the 3 T cell receptor beta chains below, sequenced in a study of cytomegalovirus exposure and HLA in healthy donors. PCR was performed using 60 Vbeta and 13 Jbeta primers. The table came from immunoSEQ multiplex PCR; TCRdb's copy has only in-frame clones and leaves some out. The table lists more than 120,000 clones, roughly 80% of them singletons. Sequencing used PBMCs. All receptors derive from a woman in her 30s in good health and CMV-seronegative.

The rearrangement joins TRBV10-3 to TRBJ2-3; a weak D match, TRBD2 (6 bases). Per germline, CDR1 ENHRY and CDR2 SYGVKD. The CDR3 is 11 residues long. Trimming took 10 bases from V and 8 from J, leaving 13 bases between them. The CDR3 sequence: CATTGVGTQYF. The CDR3 DNA is TGTGCCACCACGGGGGTCGGTACGCAGTATTTT.

The V and J genes are TRBV9 and TRBJ1-2; D remains unclear. CDR3 length equals 15 residues. Germline V gene sequence: CDR1 SGDLS, CDR2 YYNGEE. Trimming cost V 3 bases and J 4 bases, with 16 bases left between them. Here the CDR3 reads CASSAREGKTYGYTF. The CDR3 nucleotides are TGTGCCAGCAGCGCGAGGGAAGGGAAAACCTATGGCTACACCTTC.

V gene TRBV9 combines with J gene TRBJ1-2, with D unclear. The CDR3 spans 16 residues. The germline V gene has CDR1 SGDLS and CDR2 YYNGEE. V lost 0 bases, J lost 2 bases, and 14 bases lay in between. This chain's CDR3 is CASSVAPRSTNYGYTF. Written as DNA, the CDR3 is TGTGCCAGCAGCGTAGCCCCTAGGTCGACGAACTATGGCTACACCTTC.